This passage covers 20 T cell receptor beta chains from one sample sequenced in a study of read filtering for tumor transcriptome and immune sequencing. From about 400 ng of RNA, a library with molecular barcoded alpha/delta and beta/gamma adaptors was made. TCRdb passed the reads through MiXCR, listing each CDR3 protein once. The sample yields 130,000 or so distinct CDR3 sequences, 13% seen once. Sequenced input: a population of CD138-negative cells sorted from bone marrow. Source of these receptors: a donor aged 40 or older with multiple myeloma.

A word on this clonotype: This may stem from a read error, because a much larger clone lies one nucleotide away. The chain employs TRBV29-1 and TRBJ2-2; 8 bases line up with TRBD2. Germline values: CDR1 SQVTM, CDR2 ANQGSEA. The CDR3 contains 16 residues. J was trimmed by 3 bases and V by 7 bases; bases with no gene match: 13. In nucleotides, the CDR3 is TGCAGCGCCCGAACGGGACCAGCGGGAGACACCGGGGAGCTGTTTTTT. It is translated as CSARTGPAGDTGELFF.

This clonotype was seen many times. The CDR3 region is CASSAERGYNEQFF. In DNA form, the CDR3 reads TGTGCCAGCAGCGCCGAGAGAGGGTACAATGAGCAGTTCTTC. This chain links TRBV2 with TRBJ2-1, with a weak D call TRBD2 (5 bases). The CDR3 spans 14 residues. Trimming took 6 bases from V and 4 from J, leaving 13 bases between them. Germline CDR1 is SNHLY and CDR2 is FYNNEI.

This clonotype was counted a few times. This chain connects TRBV30 to TRBJ2-7; TRBD2 aligns across 8 bases. The ends lost 1 base at V and 7 bases at J; junction bases unmatched: 12. This CDR3 is 15 amino acids long. Germline V lookup: CDR1 GTSNPN, CDR2 SVGIG (reference sequence). CDR3 sequence reads: CAWSDRSMGGREQYF. DNA for the CDR3: TGTGCCTGGAGTGACCGATCTATGGGCGGGAGGGAGCAGTACTTC.

This clonotype was counted ten times or more. The V call is TRBV5-6, the J call TRBJ2-7; the match to TRBD2 covers 7 bases. The junction had 14 bases not matched to a gene; V was cut back by 3 bases and J by 2 bases. Per germline, CDR1 SGHDT and CDR2 YYEEEE. CDR3 size: 17 residues. The CDR3 coding sequence is TGTGCCAGCAGCTCGACCGGAACGGGAGGTTTAGCCTACGAGCAGTACTTC. Protein: CASSSTGTGGLAYEQYF.

About this clonotype: This clone may be a read error of a much larger clone one base away. This rearrangement joins TRBV6-6 to TRBJ2-2; D is perhaps TRBD1 (5 bases). Germline V lookup: CDR1 MNHNY, CDR2 SVGAGI (reference sequence). The length of the CDR3 is 13 residues. Written as DNA, the CDR3 is TGTGCCTGCAGTTCCAGACAGACCGGGGAGCTGTTTTTT. As protein: CACSSRQTGELFF.

This clonotype was counted many times. This chain uses TRBV7-9 with TRBJ2-3, with TRBD2 as a possible D gene (6 bases). CDR3 size: 15 residues. V was trimmed by 2 bases and J by 6 bases, leaving 15 bases between them. Per germline, CDR1 SEHNR and CDR2 FQNEAQ (reference sequence). CDR3 loop: CASSLWSEGRDTQYF. The CDR3 nucleotides read TGTGCCAGCAGCTTATGGTCCGAAGGGAGGGATACGCAGTATTTT.

This clonotype showed up many times. The J gene is TRBJ2-1, the V gene TRBV5-5, with D uncertain. This CDR3 comprises 17 residues. V was clipped by 0 bases and J by 6 bases, with 19 bases between them. CDR1 and CDR2 (germline): SGHKS, YYEKEE (reference sequence). DNA for the CDR3: TGTGCCAGCAGCTTGGCCCCACCCCAACTCCATTTCAATGAGCAGTTCTTC. Translated: CASSLAPPQLHFNEQFF.

This clonotype was recorded at least ten times. The rearrangement joins TRBV4-1 to TRBJ1-1; TRBD1 is a possible D gene (6 bases). There are 15 residues in the CDR3. Per the germline V gene, CDR1 is MGHRA and CDR2 is YSYEKL. V was cut by 3 bases and J by 0 bases, with 11 bases left in between. CDR3 sequence reads: CASSQRTDMNTEAFF. The CDR3 bases are TGCGCCAGCAGCCAGCGGACAGATATGAACACTGAAGCTTTCTTT.

As to this clonotype: This likely came from a read error, as a far larger clone is one base away. The rearrangement links TRBV12-3 or TRBV12-4 to TRBJ2-1; 7 bases fit TRBD2. The CDR3 runs 14 residues. CDR3 DNA sequence: TGTGCCAGCAGCGGGGGGTGGATGGACAATGAGCTGTTCTTC. Its protein is CASSGGWMDNELFF.

This chain connects TRBV3-1 to TRBJ1-5, with no clear D. The V end was cut by 1 base, the J end by 2 bases, with 15 bases between. Germline V gene lookup returns CDR1 LGHDT and CDR2 YNNKEL (reference sequence). The CDR3 extends over 17 amino acids. CDR3 region: CASSQASRGPRNQPQHF. Here the CDR3 DNA reads TGTGCCAGCAGCCAAGCATCGCGAGGGCCTCGCAATCAGCCCCAGCATTTT.

This clonotype was recorded many times. V and J are TRBV7-9 and TRBJ2-3; 8 nucleotides match TRBD2. Germline trimming cut 5 bases from V and 5 bases from J; bases unmatched to any gene: 9. Germline-derived CDR1 and CDR2 are SEHNR and FQNEAQ (reference sequence). This CDR3 contains 15 residues. The CDR3 reads CASSTGLGKGDTQYF. In DNA, the CDR3 is TGTGCCAGCAGCACGGGACTAGGGAAGGGAGATACGCAGTATTTT.

This clonotype showed up just a few times. The CDR3 DNA is TGTGCCAGCAGCTTATTATTCCGGGGAGAGCAGTTCTTC. Translation: CASSLLFRGEQFF. V usage is TRBV7-2 and J usage is TRBJ2-1; tentative D call: TRBD2 (5 bases). The CDR3 loop spans 13 amino acids. V gave up 2 bases and J gave up 10 bases, with 12 bases separating them. The germline CDR1 and CDR2 sequences are SGHTA and FQGNSA.

On this clonotype itself: This may be a read error: a much more frequent sequence differs by one nucleotide. The rearrangement links TRBV7-9 to TRBJ2-7; possible D gene TRBD2, 5 bases. Germline V gives CDR1 SEHNR, CDR2 FQNEAQ (reference sequence). The CDR3 extends over 13 amino acids. Trimming shortened V by 1 base and J by 3 bases, and 7 bases separated the two germline ends. The CDR3 DNA reads as TGTGCCAGCAGCTTAGTAGCGTACTACGAGCAGTACTTC. It yields the protein CASSLVAYYEQYF.

At least ten counts were recorded for this clonotype. The V gene is TRBV28, the J gene TRBJ2-5; D uncertain. This CDR3 is 15 amino acids long. V was clipped by 4 bases and J by 5 bases, with 17 bases between them. In germline, CDR1 is MDHEN, CDR2 SYDVKM. The CDR3 sequence: CASSSPAGGEETQYF. The DNA of the CDR3 is TGTGCCAGCAGTTCGCCGGCAGGCGGTGAGGAGACCCAGTACTTC.

This sequence joins TRBV9 and TRBJ2-7, with 9 bases matching TRBD1. The ends lost 4 bases at V and 5 bases at J; junction bases unmatched: 7. This CDR3 is 14 amino acids long. Germline assignment: CDR1 SGDLS and CDR2 YYNGEE. The CDR3 nucleotides read TGTGCCAGCAGCCCGAGGACAGGGGTGGACGAGCAGTACTTC. Its translation is CASSPRTGVDEQYF.

This clonotype was observed at least ten times. The genes are TRBV19 and TRBJ1-4, with D perhaps matching TRBD1 (5 bases). The CDR3 loop spans 16 amino acids. Trimming shortened V by 6 bases and J by 0 bases, and 14 bases separated the two germline ends. Germline V CDR1 and CDR2: LNHDA, SQIVND (reference sequence). The CDR3: CASSPGPKTTNEKLFF. The CDR3 bases are TGTGCCAGTAGCCCAGGGCCGAAAACAACTAATGAAAAACTGTTTTTT.

This clonotype was detected ten times or more. DNA for the CDR3: TGTGCCAGCAGCTTATCGGGGAGGAGCAATCAGCCCCAGCATTTT. This encodes CASSLSGRSNQPQHF. This chain joins TRBV11-2 and TRBJ1-5; D is undetermined. CDR1 SGHAT and CDR2 FQNNGV come from the germline V gene. The V end was cut by 2 bases, the J end by 1 base, with 9 bases between. The CDR3 loop spans 15 amino acids.

The chain is built from TRBV20-1 and TRBJ2-7, with TRBD2 matching 8 bases. This CDR3 comprises 16 residues. V was pared by 5 bases and J by 0 bases, with 12 bases of the junction left unmatched. Germline CDR1 is DFQATT and CDR2 is SNEGSKA (reference sequence). The CDR3: CSAGGAGGADSYEQYF. In DNA, the CDR3 is TGCAGTGCTGGGGGTGCGGGGGGAGCAGACTCCTACGAGCAGTACTTC.

This clonotype was counted many times. The chain carries TRBV7-9 and TRBJ2-1; no clear D. The V end was cut by 5 bases, the J end by 6 bases, with 17 bases between. Germline-derived CDR1 and CDR2 are SEHNR and FQNEAQ (reference sequence). This CDR3 region has 15 residues. This CDR3 reads CASSHTTELGNEQFF. For the CDR3, the DNA is TGTGCCAGCAGCCACACTACGGAGCTGGGCAATGAGCAGTTCTTC.

The rearrangement uses TRBV4-1 and TRBJ2-7; TRBD1 is a possible D gene (6 bases). In germline, CDR1 is MGHRA, CDR2 YSYEKL. There are 14 residues in the CDR3. Trimming stripped 2 bases from V and 3 bases from J, with 11 bases between. This chain's CDR3 is CASSQNRDLYEQYF. CDR3 sequence (DNA): TGCGCCAGCAGCCAAAACAGGGATCTCTACGAGCAGTACTTC.